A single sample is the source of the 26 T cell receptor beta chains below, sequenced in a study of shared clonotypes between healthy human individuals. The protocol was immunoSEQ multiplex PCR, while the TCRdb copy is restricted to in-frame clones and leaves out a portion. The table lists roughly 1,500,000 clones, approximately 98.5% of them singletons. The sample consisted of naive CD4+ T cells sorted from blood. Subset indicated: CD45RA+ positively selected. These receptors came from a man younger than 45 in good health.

The CDR3 region is CASSQTIKVNTEAFF. In DNA form, the CDR3 reads TGCGCCAGCAGTCAGACAATAAAGGTGAACACTGAAGCTTTCTTT. The chain employs TRBV5-1 and TRBJ1-1; D is undetermined. The germline CDR1 and CDR2 sequences are SGHRS and YFSETQ. The V and J ends lost 5 bases and 0 bases respectively, with 14 bases between them. The CDR3 has 15 amino acids.

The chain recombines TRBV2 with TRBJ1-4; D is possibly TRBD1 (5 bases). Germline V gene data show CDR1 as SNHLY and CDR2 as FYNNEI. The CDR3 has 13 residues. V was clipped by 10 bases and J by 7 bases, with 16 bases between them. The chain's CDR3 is CAKGAAGGEKLFF. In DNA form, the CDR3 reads TGTGCCAAGGGCGCTGCTGGGGGTGAAAAACTGTTTTTT.

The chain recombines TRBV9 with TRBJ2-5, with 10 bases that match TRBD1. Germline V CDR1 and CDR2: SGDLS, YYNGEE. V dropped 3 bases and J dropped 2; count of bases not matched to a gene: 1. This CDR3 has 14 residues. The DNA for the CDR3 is TGTGCCAGCAGCGCGGACAGGGGGCAAGAGACCCAGTACTTC. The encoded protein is CASSADRGQETQYF.

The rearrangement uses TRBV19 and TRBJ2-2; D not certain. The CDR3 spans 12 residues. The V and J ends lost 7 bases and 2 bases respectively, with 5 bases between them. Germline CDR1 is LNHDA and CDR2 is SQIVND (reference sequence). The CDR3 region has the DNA TGTGCCAGTAAGTCCAACACCGGGGAGCTGTTTTTT. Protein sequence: CASKSNTGELFF.

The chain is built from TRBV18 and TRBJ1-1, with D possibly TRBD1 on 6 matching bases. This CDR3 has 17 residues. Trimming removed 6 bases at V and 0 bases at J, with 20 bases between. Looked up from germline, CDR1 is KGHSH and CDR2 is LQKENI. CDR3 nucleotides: TGTGCCAGCTCTACCTGGGCTTTACAGGGAATGAACACTGAAGCTTTCTTT. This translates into CASSTWALQGMNTEAFF.

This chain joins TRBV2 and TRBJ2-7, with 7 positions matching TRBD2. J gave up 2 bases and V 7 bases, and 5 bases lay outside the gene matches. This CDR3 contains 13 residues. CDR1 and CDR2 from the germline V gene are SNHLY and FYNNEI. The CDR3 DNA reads TGTGCCAGCAAGTCTAGCGGTGCCTACGAGCAGTACTTC. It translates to CASKSSGAYEQYF.

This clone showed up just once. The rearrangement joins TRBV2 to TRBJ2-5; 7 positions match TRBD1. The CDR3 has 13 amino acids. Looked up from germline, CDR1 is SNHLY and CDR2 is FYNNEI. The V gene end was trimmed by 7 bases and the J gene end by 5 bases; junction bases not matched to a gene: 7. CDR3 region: CASKKQGLETQYF. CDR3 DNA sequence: TGTGCCAGCAAGAAACAGGGGCTGGAGACCCAGTACTTC. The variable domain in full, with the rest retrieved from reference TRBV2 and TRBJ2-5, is EPEVTQTPSHQVTQMGQEVILRCVPISNHLYFYWYRQILGQKVEFLVSFYNNEISEKSEIFDDQFSVERPDGSNFTLKIRSTKLEDSAMYFCASKKQGLETQYFGPGTRLLVL.

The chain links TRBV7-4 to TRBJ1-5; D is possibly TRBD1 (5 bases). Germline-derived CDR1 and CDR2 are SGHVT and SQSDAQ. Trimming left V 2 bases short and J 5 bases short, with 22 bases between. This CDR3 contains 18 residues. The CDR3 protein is CASSLFLREFKQDQPQHF. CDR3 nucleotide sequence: TGTGCCAGCAGCTTATTTCTTCGGGAGTTTAAACAGGATCAGCCCCAGCATTTT.

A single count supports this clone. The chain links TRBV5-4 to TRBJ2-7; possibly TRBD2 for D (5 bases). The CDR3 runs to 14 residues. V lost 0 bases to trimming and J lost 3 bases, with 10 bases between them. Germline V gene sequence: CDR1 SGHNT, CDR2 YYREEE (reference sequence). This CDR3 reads CASSLGIRDYEQYF. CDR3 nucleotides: TGTGCCAGCAGCTTGGGTATCCGGGACTACGAGCAGTACTTC.

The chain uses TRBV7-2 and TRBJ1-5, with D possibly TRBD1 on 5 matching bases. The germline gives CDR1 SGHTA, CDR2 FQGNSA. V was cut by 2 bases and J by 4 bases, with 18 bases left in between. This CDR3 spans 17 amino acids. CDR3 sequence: CASSLLVRQTSNQPQHF. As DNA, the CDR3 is TGTGCCAGCAGCTTATTGGTTAGACAGACCTCGAATCAGCCCCAGCATTTT.

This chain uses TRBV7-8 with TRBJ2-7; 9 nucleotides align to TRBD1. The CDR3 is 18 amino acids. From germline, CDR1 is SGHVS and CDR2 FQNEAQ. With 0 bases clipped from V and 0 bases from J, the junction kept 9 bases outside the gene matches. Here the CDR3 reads CASSLAIQGASNSYEQYF. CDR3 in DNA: TGTGCCAGCAGCTTAGCGATACAGGGGGCCAGTAACTCCTACGAGCAGTACTTC. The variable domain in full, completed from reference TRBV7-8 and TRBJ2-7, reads GAGVSQSPRYKVAKRGQDVALRCDPISGHVSLFWYQQALGQGPEFLTYFQNEAQLDKSGLPSDRFFAERPEGSVSTLKIQRTQQEDSAVYLCASSLAIQGASNSYEQYFGPGTRLTVT.

The CDR3 loop reads CAWSVLSGVGETQYF. Written as DNA, the CDR3 is TGTGCCTGGAGTGTACTTTCGGGAGTCGGGGAGACCCAGTACTTC. The chain employs TRBV30 and TRBJ2-5, with TRBD2 as a possible D gene (6 bases). Germline CDR1 reads GTSNPN; CDR2 reads SVGIG (reference sequence). The CDR3 is 15 amino acids. V was clipped by 0 bases and J by 5 bases, with 16 bases between them.

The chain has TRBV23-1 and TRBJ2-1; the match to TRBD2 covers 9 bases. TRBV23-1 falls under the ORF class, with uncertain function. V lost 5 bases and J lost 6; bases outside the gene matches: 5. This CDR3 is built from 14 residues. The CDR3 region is CASSKAGGPNEQFF. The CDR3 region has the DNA TGCGCCAGCAGTAAAGCGGGAGGCCCCAATGAGCAGTTCTTC.

The CDR3 DNA sequence: TGTGCCAGCAGCTTAGGCGGGAGATGGACAGATACGCAGTATTTT. It translates to CASSLGGRWTDTQYF. The genes are TRBV5-4 and TRBJ2-3; 7 bases agree with TRBD2. This CDR3 is built from 15 residues. In germline, CDR1 is SGHNT, CDR2 YYREEE (reference sequence). J lost 3 bases, V lost 2 bases, and 6 bases had no gene match.

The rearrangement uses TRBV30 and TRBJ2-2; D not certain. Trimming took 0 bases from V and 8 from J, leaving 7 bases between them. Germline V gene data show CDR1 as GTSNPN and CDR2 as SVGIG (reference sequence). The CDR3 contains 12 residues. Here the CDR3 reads CAWSVPWGELFF. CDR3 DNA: TGTGCCTGGAGTGTACCCTGGGGGGAGCTGTTTTTT.

The CDR3 spells CASSIGSSGRGFSYNEQFF. CDR3 bases: TGTGCCAGCAGCATCGGGTCTAGCGGGAGGGGATTCTCCTACAATGAGCAGTTCTTC. The rearrangement uses TRBV13 and TRBJ2-1; 12 bases align to TRBD2. Looked up from germline, CDR1 is PRHDT and CDR2 is FYEKMQ (reference sequence). The ends lost 5 bases at V and 0 bases at J; junction bases unmatched: 11. CDR3 length: 19 residues.

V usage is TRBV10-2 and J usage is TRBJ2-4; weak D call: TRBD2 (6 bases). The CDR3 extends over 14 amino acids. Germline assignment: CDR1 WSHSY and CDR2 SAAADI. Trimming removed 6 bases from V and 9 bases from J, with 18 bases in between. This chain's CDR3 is CASRDPGGDGIQYF. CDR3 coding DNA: TGCGCCAGCAGGGACCCCGGGGGTGATGGCATTCAGTACTTC.

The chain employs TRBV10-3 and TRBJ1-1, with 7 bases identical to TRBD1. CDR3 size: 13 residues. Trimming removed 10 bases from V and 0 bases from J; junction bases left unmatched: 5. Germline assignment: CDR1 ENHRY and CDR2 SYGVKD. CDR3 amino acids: CATGGGLNTEAFF. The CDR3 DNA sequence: TGTGCCACCGGAGGGGGCCTGAACACTGAAGCTTTCTTT.

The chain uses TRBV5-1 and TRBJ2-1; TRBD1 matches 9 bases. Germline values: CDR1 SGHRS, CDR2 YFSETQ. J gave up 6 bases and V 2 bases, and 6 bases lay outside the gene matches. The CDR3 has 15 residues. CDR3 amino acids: CASSFGTGIVNEQFF. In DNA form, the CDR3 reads TGCGCCAGCAGCTTCGGGACAGGGATAGTCAATGAGCAGTTCTTC.

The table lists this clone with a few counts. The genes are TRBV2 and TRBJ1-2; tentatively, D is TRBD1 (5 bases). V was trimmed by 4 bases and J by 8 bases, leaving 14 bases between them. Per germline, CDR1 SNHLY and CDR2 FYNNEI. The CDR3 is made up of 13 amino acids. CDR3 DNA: TGTGCCAGCAGTGTTACGACAGCGGACGGCTACACCTTC. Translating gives CASSVTTADGYTF.

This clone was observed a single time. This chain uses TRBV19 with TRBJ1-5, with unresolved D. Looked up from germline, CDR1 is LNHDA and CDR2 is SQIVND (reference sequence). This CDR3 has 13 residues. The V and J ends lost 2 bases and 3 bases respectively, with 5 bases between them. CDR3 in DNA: TGTGCCAGTAGTATATCTTTCAATCAGCCCCAGCATTTT. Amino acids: CASSISFNQPQHF. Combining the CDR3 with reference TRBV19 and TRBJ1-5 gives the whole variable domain DGGITQSPKYLFRKEGQNVTLSCEQNLNHDAMYWYRQDPGQGLRLIYYSQIVNDFQKGDIAEGYSVSREKKESFPLTVTSAQKNPTAFYLCASSISFNQPQHFGDGTRLSIL.

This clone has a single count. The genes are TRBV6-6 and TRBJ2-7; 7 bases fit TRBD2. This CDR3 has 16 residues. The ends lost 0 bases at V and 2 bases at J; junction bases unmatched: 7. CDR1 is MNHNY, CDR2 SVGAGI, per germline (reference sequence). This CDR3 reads CASSYSTTSATYEQYF. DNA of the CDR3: TGTGCCAGCAGTTACTCGACAACTAGCGCAACCTACGAGCAGTACTTC.

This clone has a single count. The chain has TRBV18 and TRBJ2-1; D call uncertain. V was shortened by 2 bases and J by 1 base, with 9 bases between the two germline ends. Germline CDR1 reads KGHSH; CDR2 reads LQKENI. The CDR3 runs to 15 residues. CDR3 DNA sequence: TGTGCCAGCTCACCATCCGGGCCGTCCTACAATGAGCAGTTCTTC. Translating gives CASSPSGPSYNEQFF. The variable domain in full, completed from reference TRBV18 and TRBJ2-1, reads NAGVMQNPRHLVRRRGQEARLRCSPMKGHSHVYWYRQLPEEGLKFMVYLQKENIIDESGMPKERFSAEFPKEGPSILRIQQVVRGDSAAYFCASSPSGPSYNEQFFGPGTRLTVL.

CDR3 sequence (DNA): TGCGCCAGCAGCTCGAGACTAGCGGGGACCGGGGAGCTGTTTTTT. Residues: CASSSRLAGTGELFF. The V and J genes are TRBV5-1 and TRBJ2-2; 11 nucleotides align to TRBD2. Germline V gene lookup returns CDR1 SGHRS and CDR2 YFSETQ. The CDR3 contains 15 residues. Trimming at V came to 3 bases and at J to 5 bases, leaving 3 bases not matched to a gene. Combining the CDR3 with reference TRBV5-1 and TRBJ2-2 gives the whole variable domain KAGVTQTPRYLIKTRGQQVTLSCSPISGHRSVSWYQQTPGQGLQFLFEYFSETQRNKGNFPGRFSGRQFSNSRSEMNVSTLELGDSALYLCASSSRLAGTGELFFGEGSRLTVL.

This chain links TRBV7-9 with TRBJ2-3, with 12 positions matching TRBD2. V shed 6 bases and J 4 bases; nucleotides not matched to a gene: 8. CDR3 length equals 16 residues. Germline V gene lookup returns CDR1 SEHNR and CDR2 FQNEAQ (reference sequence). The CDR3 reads CASSYGLAGKPDTQYF. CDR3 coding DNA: TGTGCCAGCAGTTACGGACTAGCGGGAAAGCCAGATACGCAGTATTTT. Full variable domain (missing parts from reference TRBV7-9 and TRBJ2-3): DTGVSQNPRHKITKRGQNVTFRCDPISEHNRLYWYRQTLGQGPEFLTYFQNEAQLEKSRLLSDRFSAERPKGSFSTLEIQRTEQGDSAMYLCASSYGLAGKPDTQYFGPGTRLTVL.

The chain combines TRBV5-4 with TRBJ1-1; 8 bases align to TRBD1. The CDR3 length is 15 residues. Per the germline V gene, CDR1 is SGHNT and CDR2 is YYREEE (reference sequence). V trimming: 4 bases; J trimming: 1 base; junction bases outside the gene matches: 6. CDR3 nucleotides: TGTGCCAGCAGCCAGAGACAGGGGAAGAACACTGAAGCTTTCTTT. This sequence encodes CASSQRQGKNTEAFF.